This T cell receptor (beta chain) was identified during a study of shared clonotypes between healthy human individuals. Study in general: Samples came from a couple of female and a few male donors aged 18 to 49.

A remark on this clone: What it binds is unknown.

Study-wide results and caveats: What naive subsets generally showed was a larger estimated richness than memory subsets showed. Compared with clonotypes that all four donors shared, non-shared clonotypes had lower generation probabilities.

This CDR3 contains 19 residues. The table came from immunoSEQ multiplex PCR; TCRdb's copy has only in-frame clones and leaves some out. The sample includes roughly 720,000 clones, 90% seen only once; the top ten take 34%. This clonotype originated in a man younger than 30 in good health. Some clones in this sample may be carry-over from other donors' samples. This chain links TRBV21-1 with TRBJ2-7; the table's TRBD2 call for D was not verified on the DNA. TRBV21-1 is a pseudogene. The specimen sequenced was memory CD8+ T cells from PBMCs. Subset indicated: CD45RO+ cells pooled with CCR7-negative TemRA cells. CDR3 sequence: CASSKGASGRVLGCYEQYF. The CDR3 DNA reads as TGTGCCAGCAGCAAAGGGGCTAGCGGGAGGGTCCTGGGCTGCTACGAGCAGTACTTC.